Included here is one TCR beta chain sequence, with context. J lost 1 base, V lost 4 bases, and 6 bases had no gene match. CDR3 length: 16 amino acids. Germline CDR1 is MNHEY and CDR2 is SVGAGI. The data were obtained in a study of blood T cell repertoires in COVID-19. Assignments of participants to cohorts depended upon their own reported clinical history. Only in-frame clones appear in the TCRdb table, and some are missing; sequencing was by immunoSEQ multiplex PCR. This table has about 400,000 clones, roughly 88% appearing once. The clonotype originates from a woman between 35 and 50 years old with acute COVID-19. This chain links TRBV6-5 with TRBJ2-5; TRBD2 aligns across 10 bases. Sequenced: PBMCs or T cells enriched from blood (not recorded which). CDR3 loop: CASSSGASGGQETQYF. CDR3 bases: TGTGCCAGCAGTTCTGGAGCTAGCGGGGGCCAAGAGACCCAGTACTTC.